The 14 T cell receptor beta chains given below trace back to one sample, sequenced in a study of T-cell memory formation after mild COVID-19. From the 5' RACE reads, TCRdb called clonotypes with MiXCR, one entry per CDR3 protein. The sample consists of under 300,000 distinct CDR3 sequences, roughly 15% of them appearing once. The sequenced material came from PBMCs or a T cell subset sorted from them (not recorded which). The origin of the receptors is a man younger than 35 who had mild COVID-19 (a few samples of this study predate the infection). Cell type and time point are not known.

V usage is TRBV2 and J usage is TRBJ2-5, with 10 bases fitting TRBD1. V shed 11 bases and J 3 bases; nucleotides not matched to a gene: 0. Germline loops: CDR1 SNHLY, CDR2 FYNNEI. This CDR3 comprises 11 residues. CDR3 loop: CAGTGEETQYF. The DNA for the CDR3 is TGTGCCGGGACAGGGGAAGAGACCCAGTACTTC.

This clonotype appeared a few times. CDR3 nucleotides: TGTGCCAGCAGTTACTCAGGGGGAAACTATGGCTACACCTTC. Residues: CASSYSGGNYGYTF. The chain carries TRBV6-5 and TRBJ1-2, with D possibly matching TRBD1 (6 bases). V lost 0 bases, J lost 2 bases, and 7 bases lay in between. CDR1 is MNHEY, CDR2 SVGAGI, per germline. This CDR3 region has 14 residues.

The CDR3 loop reads CASWGSKENQPQHF. For the CDR3, the DNA is TGTGCCAGCTGGGGCTCTAAAGAAAATCAGCCCCAGCATTTT. This chain joins TRBV18 and TRBJ1-5, with D possibly being TRBD1 (5 bases). This CDR3 comprises 14 residues. The germline V and J ends were trimmed by 7 bases and 4 bases, with 14 bases remaining between them. Germline V CDR1 and CDR2: KGHSH, LQKENI.

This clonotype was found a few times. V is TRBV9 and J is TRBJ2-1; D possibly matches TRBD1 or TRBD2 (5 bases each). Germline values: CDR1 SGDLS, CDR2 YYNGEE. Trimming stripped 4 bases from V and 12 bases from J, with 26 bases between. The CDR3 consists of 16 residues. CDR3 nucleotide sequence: TGTGCCAGCAGCCCCCCCGGTGCGGGCTGGGGGATGGTGCAGTTCTTC. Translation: CASSPPGAGWGMVQFF.

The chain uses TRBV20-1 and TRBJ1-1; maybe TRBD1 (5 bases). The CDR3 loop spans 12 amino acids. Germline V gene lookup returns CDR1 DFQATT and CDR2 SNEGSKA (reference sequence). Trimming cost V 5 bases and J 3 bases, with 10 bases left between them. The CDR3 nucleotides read TGCAGTGCTTCGGGGGACGACACTGAAGCTTTCTTT. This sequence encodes CSASGDDTEAFF.

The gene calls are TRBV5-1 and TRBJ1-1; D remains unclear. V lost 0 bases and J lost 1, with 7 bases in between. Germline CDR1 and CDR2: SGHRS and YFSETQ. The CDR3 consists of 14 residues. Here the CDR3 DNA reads TGCGCCAGCAGCTTGGAGGCTTCGAACACTGAAGCTTTCTTT. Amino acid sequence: CASSLEASNTEAFF.

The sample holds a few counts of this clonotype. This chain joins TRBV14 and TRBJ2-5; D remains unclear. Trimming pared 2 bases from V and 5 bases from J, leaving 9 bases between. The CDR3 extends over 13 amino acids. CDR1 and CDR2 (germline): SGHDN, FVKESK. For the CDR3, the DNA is TGTGCCAGCAGCCAACTTTTGTGGGAGACCCAGTACTTC. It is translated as CASSQLLWETQYF.

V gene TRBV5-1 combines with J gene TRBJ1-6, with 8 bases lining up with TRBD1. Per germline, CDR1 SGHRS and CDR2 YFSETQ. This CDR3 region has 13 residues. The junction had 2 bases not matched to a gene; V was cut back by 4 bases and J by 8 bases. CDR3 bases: TGCGCCAGCAGCGAGACAGGGGATTCACCCCTCCACTTT. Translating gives CASSETGDSPLHF.

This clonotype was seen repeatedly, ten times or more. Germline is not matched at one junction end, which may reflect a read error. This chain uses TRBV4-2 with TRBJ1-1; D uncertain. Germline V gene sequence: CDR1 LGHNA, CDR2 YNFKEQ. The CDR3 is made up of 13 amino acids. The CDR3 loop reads CASSQDRDTEAFF. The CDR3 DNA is TGCGCCAGCAGCCAAGATCGGGACACTGAAGCTTTCTTT.

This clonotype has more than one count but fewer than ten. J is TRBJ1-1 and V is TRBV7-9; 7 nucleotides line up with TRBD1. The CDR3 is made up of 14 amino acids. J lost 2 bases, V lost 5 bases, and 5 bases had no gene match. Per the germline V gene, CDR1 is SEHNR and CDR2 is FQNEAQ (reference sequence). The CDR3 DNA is TGTGCCAGCAGCCGAGGACAGGTCAACACTGAAGCTTTCTTT. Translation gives CASSRGQVNTEAFF.

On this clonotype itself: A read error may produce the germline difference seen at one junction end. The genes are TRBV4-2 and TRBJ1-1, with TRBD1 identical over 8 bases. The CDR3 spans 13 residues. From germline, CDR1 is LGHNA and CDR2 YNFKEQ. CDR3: CASSHRDRPVGSF. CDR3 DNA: TGTGCCAGCAGCCACCGGGACAGGCCAGTAGGGTCCTTT.

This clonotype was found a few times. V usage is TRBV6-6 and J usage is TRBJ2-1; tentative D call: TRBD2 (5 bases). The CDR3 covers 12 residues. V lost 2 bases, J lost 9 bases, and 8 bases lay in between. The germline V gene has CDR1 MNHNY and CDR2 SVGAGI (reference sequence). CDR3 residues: CASSYERREQFF. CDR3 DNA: TGTGCCAGCAGTTACGAGCGGCGTGAGCAGTTCTTC.

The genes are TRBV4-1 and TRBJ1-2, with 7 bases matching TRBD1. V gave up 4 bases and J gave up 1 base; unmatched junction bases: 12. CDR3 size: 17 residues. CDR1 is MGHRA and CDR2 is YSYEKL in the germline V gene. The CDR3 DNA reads TGCGCCAGCAGCCCCCCACCAAGGCAGGGGGATAACTATGGCTACACCTTC. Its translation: CASSPPPRQGDNYGYTF.

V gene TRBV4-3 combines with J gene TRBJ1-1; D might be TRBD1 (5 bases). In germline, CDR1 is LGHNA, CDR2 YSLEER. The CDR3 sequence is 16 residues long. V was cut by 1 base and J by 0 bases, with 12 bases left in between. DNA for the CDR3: TGCGCCAGCAGCCAAGGGTTTTGGACAATGAACACTGAAGCTTTCTTT. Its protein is CASSQGFWTMNTEAFF.